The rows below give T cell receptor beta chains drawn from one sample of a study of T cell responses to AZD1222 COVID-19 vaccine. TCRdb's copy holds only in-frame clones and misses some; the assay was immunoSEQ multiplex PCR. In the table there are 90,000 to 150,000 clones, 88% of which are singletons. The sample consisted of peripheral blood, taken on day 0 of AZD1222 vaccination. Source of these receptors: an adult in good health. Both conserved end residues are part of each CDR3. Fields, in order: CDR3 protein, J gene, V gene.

CDR3: CASSQDLTGYNGYTF
J: TRBJ1-2
V: TRBV3-1/TRBV3-2

CDR3: CASGRDYHTDTQYF
J: TRBJ2-3
V: TRBV11-1

CDR3: CATSKGTSYEQYF
J: TRBJ2-7
V: TRBV15

CDR3: CASSQTRSGGYTF
J: TRBJ1-2
V: TRBV6-2/TRBV6-3

CDR3: CAISDGRGYGYTF
J: TRBJ1-2
V: TRBV10-3

CDR3: CASSLDLAGGTNEQFF
J: TRBJ2-1
V: TRBV7-9

CDR3: CASSSGLAGRTDTQYF
J: TRBJ2-3
V: TRBV7-3

CDR3: CASSELVPGRAFF
J: TRBJ1-1
V: TRBV2

CDR3: CASSTPRRIYNSPLHF
J: TRBJ1-6
V: TRBV19

CDR3: CASSLVGGADTKF
J: TRBJ2-7
V: TRBV11-2

CDR3: CASSPRTGGYGYTF
J: TRBJ1-2
V: TRBV14

CDR3: CASSDGSTDTQYF
J: TRBJ2-3
V: TRBV10-1

CDR3: CASSWDTRNTEAFF
J: TRBJ1-1
V: TRBV6-2/TRBV6-3

CDR3: CASKGRSTYNQPQHF
J: TRBJ1-5
V: TRBV19

CDR3: CASSLERTGTSGNTIYF
J: TRBJ1-3
V: TRBV7-8